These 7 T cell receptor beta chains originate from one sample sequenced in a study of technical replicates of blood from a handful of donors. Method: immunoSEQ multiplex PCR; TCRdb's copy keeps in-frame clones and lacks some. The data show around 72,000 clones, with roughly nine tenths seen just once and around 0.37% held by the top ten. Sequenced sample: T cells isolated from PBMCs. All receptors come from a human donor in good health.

CDR3 loop: CASSSTTGSPGYTF. CDR3 nucleotide sequence: TGTGCCAGCAGCTCCACGACAGGGAGTCCTGGCTACACCTTC. The rearrangement joins TRBV11-2 to TRBJ1-2, with 7 bases that match TRBD1. The CDR3 spans 14 residues. Per the germline V gene, CDR1 is SGHAT and CDR2 is FQNNGV. Trimming at V came to 4 bases and at J to 7 bases, leaving 9 bases not matched to a gene.

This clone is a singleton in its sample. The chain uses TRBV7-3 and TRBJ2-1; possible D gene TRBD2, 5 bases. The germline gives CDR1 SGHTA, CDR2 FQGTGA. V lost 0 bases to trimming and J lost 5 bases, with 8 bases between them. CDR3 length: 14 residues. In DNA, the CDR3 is TGTGCCAGCAGCTTAACCAGCGGACACAATGAGCAGTTCTTC. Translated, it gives CASSLTSGHNEQFF.

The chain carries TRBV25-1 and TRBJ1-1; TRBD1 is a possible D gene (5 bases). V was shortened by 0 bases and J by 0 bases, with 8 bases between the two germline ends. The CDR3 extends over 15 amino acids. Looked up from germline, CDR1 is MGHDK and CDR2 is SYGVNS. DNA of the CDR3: TGTGCCAGCAGTGAATATAAGGGGATGAACACTGAAGCTTTCTTT. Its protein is CASSEYKGMNTEAFF.

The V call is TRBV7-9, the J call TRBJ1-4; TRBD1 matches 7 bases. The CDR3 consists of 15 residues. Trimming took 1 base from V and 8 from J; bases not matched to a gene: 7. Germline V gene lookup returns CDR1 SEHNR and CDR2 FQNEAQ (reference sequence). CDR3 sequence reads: CASSLGIRGDEKLFF. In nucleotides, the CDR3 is TGTGCCAGCAGCTTAGGTATCAGGGGGGACGAAAAACTGTTTTTT. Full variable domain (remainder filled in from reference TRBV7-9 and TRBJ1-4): DTGVSQNPRHKITKRGQNVTFRCDPISEHNRLYWYRQTLGQGPEFLTYFQNEAQLEKSRLLSDRFSAERPKGSFSTLEIQRTEQGDSAMYLCASSLGIRGDEKLFFGSGTQLSVL.

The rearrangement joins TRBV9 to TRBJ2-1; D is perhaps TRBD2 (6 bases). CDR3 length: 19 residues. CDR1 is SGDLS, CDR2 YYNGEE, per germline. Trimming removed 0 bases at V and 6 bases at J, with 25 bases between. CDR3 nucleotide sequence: TGTGCCAGCAGCGTAGATGGGGCAGCACACTACCTGGGGGGCAATGAGCAGTTCTTC. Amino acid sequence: CASSVDGAAHYLGGNEQFF.

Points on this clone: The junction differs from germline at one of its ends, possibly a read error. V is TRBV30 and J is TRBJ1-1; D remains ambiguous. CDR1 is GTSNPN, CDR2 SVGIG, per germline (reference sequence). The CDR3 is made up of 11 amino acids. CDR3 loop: CAWNGNAEAFF. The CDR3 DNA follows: TGTGCCTGGAACGGGAACGCTGAAGCTTTCTTT.

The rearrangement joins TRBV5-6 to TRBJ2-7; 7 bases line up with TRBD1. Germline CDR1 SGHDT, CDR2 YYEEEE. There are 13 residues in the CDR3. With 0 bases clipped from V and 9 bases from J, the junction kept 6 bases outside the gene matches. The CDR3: CASSLGLRTGQYF. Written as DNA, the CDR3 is TGTGCCAGCAGCTTGGGCCTGAGGACAGGGCAGTACTTC.